The clone carrying this TCR beta chain was picked up many times. The sample is drawn from a study of kidney transplant recipient with SARS-CoV-2 infection. Using its own MiXCR run on the reads, TCRdb lists one record per CDR3 protein. Seen here are fewer than 250,000 distinct CDR3 sequences, less than 35% observed once, and the top ten hold roughly 7%. The germline gives CDR1 LGHDT, CDR2 YNNKEL (reference sequence). The CDR3 runs 16 residues. Losses at the gene ends were 2 bases for V and 2 bases for J; bases not matched to a gene: 8. Sample: a blood sample, taken at baseline and on day 111 from a kidney transplant recipient. The chain carries TRBV3-1 and TRBJ1-1, with 7 bases that match TRBD1. The receptor was derived from a young adult male patient who had COVID-19 and was a kidney transplant recipient. Some T cells may possibly be graft donor cells. The CDR3: CASSQIPGQSNTEAFF. The CDR3 DNA reads TGTGCCAGCAGCCAAATTCCGGGACAGTCCAACACTGAAGCTTTCTTT.